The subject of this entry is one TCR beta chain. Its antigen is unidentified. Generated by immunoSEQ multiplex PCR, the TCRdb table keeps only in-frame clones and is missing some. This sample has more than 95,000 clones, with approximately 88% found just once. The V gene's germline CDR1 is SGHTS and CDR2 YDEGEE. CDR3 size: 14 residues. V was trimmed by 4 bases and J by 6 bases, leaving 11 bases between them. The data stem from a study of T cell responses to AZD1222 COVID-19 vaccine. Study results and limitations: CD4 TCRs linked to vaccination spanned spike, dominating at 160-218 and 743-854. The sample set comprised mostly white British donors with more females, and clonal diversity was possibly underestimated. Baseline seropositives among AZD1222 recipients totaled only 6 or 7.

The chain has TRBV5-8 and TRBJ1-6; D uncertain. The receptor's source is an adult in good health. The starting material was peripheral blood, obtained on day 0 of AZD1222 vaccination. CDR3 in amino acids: CASSAGQSNSPLHF. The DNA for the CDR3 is TGTGCCAGCAGCGCGGGTCAGTCTAATTCACCCCTCCACTTT.